Presented here are 3 T cell receptor beta chains from one specimen sequenced in a study of blood T cell repertoires in COVID-19. Produced via immunoSEQ multiplex PCR; TCRdb's table is partial and in-frame only. The sample yields about 310,000 clones, roughly 87% seen once. Sequences were obtained from peripheral blood. These receptor sequences come from a man aged 18 to 29 with active or convalescent COVID-19.

V is TRBV5-1 and J is TRBJ2-7, with D perhaps TRBD1 (6 bases). Trimming removed 4 bases at V and 2 bases at J, with 13 bases between. CDR3 size: 14 residues. CDR1 SGHRS and CDR2 YFSETQ come from the germline V gene. As DNA, the CDR3 is TGCGCCAGCAGCCAAGTGGGACAAGCCTACGAGCAGTACTTC. This translates into CASSQVGQAYEQYF.

This chain connects TRBV6-5 to TRBJ2-7, with 7 nucleotides matching TRBD1. The CDR3 spans 13 residues. V lost 8 bases to trimming and J lost 2 bases; unmatched junction nucleotides: 6. Germline CDR1 reads MNHEY; CDR2 reads SVGAGI. The chain's CDR3 is CASRTGTAYEQYF. CDR3 in DNA: TGTGCCAGCCGGACAGGTACGGCCTACGAGCAGTACTTC.

This chain links TRBV5-1 with TRBJ2-5; 11 nucleotides match TRBD1. The CDR3 contains 16 residues. Germline CDR1 is SGHRS and CDR2 is YFSETQ. The V and J ends lost 3 bases and 5 bases, in that order; junction bases with no gene match: 9. CDR3 protein: CASSSGTGGSGETQYF. DNA for the CDR3: TGCGCCAGCAGCTCCGGGACAGGGGGAAGTGGGGAGACCCAGTACTTC.